The T cell receptor (beta chain) described here comes from a study of shared clonotypes between healthy human individuals. This clone showed up just once. Method: immunoSEQ multiplex PCR; TCRdb's copy keeps in-frame clones and lacks some. Among over 400,000 clones listed, 81% were seen once. This sequence originates from a woman aged 35 to 49 in good health. Some clones in this sample may be carry-over from other donors' samples. The material sequenced was PBMCs.

CDR3 amino acids: CATQESMGLFF. The CDR3 nucleotides read TGTGCCACTCAGGAATCGATGGGGCTGTTTTTT. This sequence joins TRBV28 and TRBJ1-4; D gene ambiguous. Deletions cut 10 bases from V and 14 bases from J, with 17 bases between. This CDR3 contains 11 residues. The germline V gene has CDR1 MDHEN and CDR2 SYDVKM.